A selection of T cell receptor beta chains follows, all from one sample in a study of T cell responses to AZD1222 COVID-19 vaccine. Libraries were prepared by immunoSEQ multiplex PCR; TCRdb keeps only in-frame clonotypes and omits some of them. The data hold over 100,000 clones, with 86% observed a single time. The sample consisted of peripheral blood, taken on day 0 of AZD1222 vaccination. The origin of the receptors is an adult in good health. Each CDR3 is given with its conserved first and last residue. D genes are given only for firm matches. Size tells how often a clone was seen (once, few, many) or the class of an expanded clone, and some rows leave it out.

NA,TRBV3-1/TRBV3-2,NA,TRBJ2-2,14,TGTGCCAGCAGCCAAGATACCACCACCGGGGAGCTGTTTTTT,CASSQDTTTGELFF
once,TRBV7-9,NA,TRBJ2-3,12,TGTGCCAGCAGCTTTCTGAGTGATACGCAGTATTTT,CASSFLSDTQYF
few,TRBV5-8,NA,TRBJ1-5,13,TGTGCCAGCAGCCCGGGGTCTATTCAGCCCCAGCATTTT,CASSPGSIQPQHF
few,TRBV7-6,NA,TRBJ2-2,17,TGTGCCAGCAGCTTCACACTAGATTTTTATGCCACCGGGGAGCTGTTTTTT,CASSFTLDFYATGELFF
NA,TRBV9,TRBD2,TRBJ2-7,13,TGTGCCAGCAGCGGCCGGGAGGCCTACGAGCAGTACTTC,CASSGREAYEQYF
NA,TRBV28,TRBD2,TRBJ2-7,16,TGTGCCAGCAGCCACCGACTAGCGGGAGGGATCTACGAGCAGTACTTC,CASSHRLAGGIYEQYF
NA,TRBV14,TRBD1,TRBJ2-3,17,TGTGCCAGCAGCCAAGGCCGAAAGGACAGGGTTGGAGATACGCAGTATTTT,CASSQGRKDRVGDTQYF
once,TRBV9,TRBD1,TRBJ1-1,15,TGTGCCAGCAGCGCTCAGACAGGGATTAACACTGAAGCTTTCTTT,CASSAQTGINTEAFF
NA,TRBV24-1,NA,TRBJ1-5,14,TGTGCCACCAAGCGGGGGCCGGGCAATCAGCCCCAGCATTTT,CATKRGPGNQPQHF
NA,TRBV5-1,TRBD1,TRBJ2-1,14,TGCGCCAGCAGCGGGGGGACAGGGGCGCCTGAGCAGTTCTTC,CASSGGTGAPEQFF
NA,TRBV6-5,NA,TRBJ1-1,12,TGTGCCAGCACGACGAGGTACACTGAAGCTTTCTTT,CASTTRYTEAFF
NA,TRBV6-5,NA,TRBJ2-7,14,TGTGCCAGCAGTTACTCCCGTAGCTCCTACGAGCAGTACTTC,CASSYSRSSYEQYF
NA,TRBV19,NA,TRBJ2-5,14,TGTGCCAGTAGAATGGGAACAGCTGGTGTAACCCAGTACTTC,CASRMGTAGVTQYF
NA,TRBV3-1/TRBV3-2,NA,TRBJ2-1,15,TGTGCCAGCAGCCAAGACTTGGCGGCCTACAATGAGCAGTTCTTC,CASSQDLAAYNEQFF
NA,TRBV6-2/TRBV6-3,TRBD1,TRBJ1-5,16,TGTGCCAGCAGTTACGGGACAGGGATTAGCAATCAGCCCCAGCATTTT,CASSYGTGISNQPQHF
NA,TRBV28,NA,TRBJ1-1,13,TGTGCCAGCAGTTTGGGGGTATGGGCTGAAGCTTTCTTT,CASSLGVWAEAFF
NA,TRBV5-1,NA,TRBJ2-5,16,TGCGCCAGCAGCTTGGAGTGGGTCAGGGGCCGGGAGACCCAGTACTTC,CASSLEWVRGRETQYF
NA,TRBV30,TRBD2,TRBJ2-5,13,TGTGCCGGGACTAGCGGTAGCCAAGAGACCCAGTACTTC,CAGTSGSQETQYF
NA,TRBV3-1/TRBV3-2,NA,TRBJ2-1,13,TGTGCCAGCAGCCAAGGAGGAGGGGGTGAGCAGTTCTTC,CASSQGGGGEQFF
NA,TRBV28,NA,TRBJ1-1,14,TGTGCCAGCAGACCAGGACAGACGAACACTGAAGCTTTCTTT,CASRPGQTNTEAFF
once,TRBV7-9,TRBD2,TRBJ2-7,14,TGTGCCAGCAGCTTAGGGACTAGCGGGACTGAGCAGTACTTC,CASSLGTSGTEQYF
NA,TRBV19,TRBD1,TRBJ1-6,14,TGTGCCAGTAGTATCACGGACAGGAATTTACCCCTCCACTTT,CASSITDRNLPLHF
NA,TRBV10-3,TRBD1,TRBJ1-3,15,TGTGCCATCAGGGCGGACAGGGACTCTGGAAACACCATATATTTT,CAIRADRDSGNTIYF
NA,TRBV7-9,TRBD2,TRBJ2-5,16,TGTGCCAGCAGCCGCACCCGGGGCGGGACTAAAGAGACCCAGTACTTC,CASSRTRGGTKETQYF
NA,TRBV13,NA,TRBJ1-3,14,TGTGCCAGCAGCTCAGCATCTAGCGGAAACACCATATATTTT,CASSSASSGNTIYF
NA,TRBV7-2,NA,TRBJ2-2,14,TGTGCCAGCAGCCCCGCCAGGAACACCGGGGAGCTGTTTTTT,CASSPARNTGELFF
NA,TRBV18,NA,TRBJ1-2,15,TGTGCCAGCTCACCTACAGGATCGGGCTTCTATGGCTACACCTTC,CASSPTGSGFYGYTF
NA,TRBV30,TRBD1,TRBJ2-7,13,TGTGCCTGGACAGTGGGGACAGGGTACGAGCAGTACTTC,CAWTVGTGYEQYF
NA,TRBV7-9,TRBD1,TRBJ2-1,16,TGTGCCAGCAGCCAAACTTCGGGACAGGGGATACATGAGCAGTTCTTC,CASSQTSGQGIHEQFF
few,TRBV7-8,NA,TRBJ2-7,12,TGTGCCAGCAGCCATATGGGGCGAGAGCAGTACTTC,CASSHMGREQYF
NA,TRBV6-5,TRBD1,TRBJ2-7,15,TGTGCCAGCAGAGTTCCGGGACAGGGAACCTACGAGCAGTACTTC,CASRVPGQGTYEQYF
NA,TRBV5-1,TRBD2,TRBJ2-1,16,TGCGCCAGCAGCTTGGATGCGGGGGGGCCTGGTAGTGAGCAGTTCTTC,CASSLDAGGPGSEQFF
few,TRBV5-5,NA,TRBJ1-1,14,TGTGCCAGCAGCCAAAGGACTGTGAACACTGAAGCTTTCTTT,CASSQRTVNTEAFF
NA,TRBV5-5,NA,TRBJ2-7,15,TGTGCCAGCAGCTTGCCCGCAGGGGTTTCCTACGAGCAGTACTTC,CASSLPAGVSYEQYF
once,TRBV27,TRBD2,TRBJ2-2,18,TGTGCCAGCAGTTTATTGGAGCTAGCGGGAGTAGGCACCGGGGAGCTGTTTTTT,CASSLLELAGVGTGELFF
NA,TRBV9,NA,TRBJ2-1,15,TGTGCCAGCAGCCCCGAGAACAGGGCCTACAATGAGCAGTTCTTC,CASSPENRAYNEQFF
NA,TRBV7-2,TRBD2,TRBJ2-7,16,TGTGCCAGCAGCTCTTGGCGGGGGTCGAGCTCCTACGAGCAGTACTTC,CASSSWRGSSSYEQYF
NA,TRBV6-2/TRBV6-3,NA,TRBJ1-1,16,TGTGCCAGCAGTTACTCCCAGGGGATCTGGAACACTGAAGCTTTCTTT,CASSYSQGIWNTEAFF
NA,TRBV3-1/TRBV3-2,NA,TRBJ2-3,14,TGTGCCAGCAGCCAAGAGCGGGGGCAGGATACGCAGTATTTT,CASSQERGQDTQYF
NA,TRBV11-2,NA,TRBJ2-7,14,TGTGCCAGCAGCTCAAATAAGGGCCCTCTCGAGCAGTACTTC,CASSSNKGPLEQYF
NA,TRBV3-1/TRBV3-2,NA,TRBJ2-7,21,TGTGCCAGCAGCGTGAAAGGTTCCACCGGTCCGGTGGGGAGGAGCTCCTACGAGCAGTACTTC,CASSVKGSTGPVGRSSYEQYF
NA,TRBV6-4,TRBD1,TRBJ1-2,15,TGTGCCAGCAGACCGGGACAGGGGGCCGACTATGGCTACACCTTC,CASRPGQGADYGYTF
NA,TRBV7-9,TRBD2,TRBJ2-2,17,TGTGCCAGCAGCCGAAGGTCCCTAGCGGATACCACCGGGGAGCTGTTTTTT,CASSRRSLADTTGELFF
NA,TRBV18,TRBD1,TRBJ1-2,16,TGTGCCAGCTCACTACTCCCTAGACAGGGCGGGTTTGGCTACACCTTC,CASSLLPRQGGFGYTF
NA,TRBV6-5,TRBD1,TRBJ1-1,12,TGTGCCAGCAGTTACACCATTGGGACAGTTTTCTTT,CASSYTIGTVFF
NA,TRBV12-3/TRBV12-4,NA,TRBJ2-7,12,TGTGCCGTAAGGGTACCTACCGGCGAGCAGTACTTC,CAVRVPTGEQYF
few,TRBV14,TRBD2,TRBJ2-1,13,TGTGCCAGCAGCCAAAGCTGGGGGGGTGAGCAGTTCTTC,CASSQSWGGEQFF
NA,TRBV14,NA,TRBJ1-1,13,TGTGCCAGCAGCCAAATGGGGGACACTGAAGCTTTCTTT,CASSQMGDTEAFF
NA,TRBV20-1,NA,TRBJ1-2,11,TGCAGCGCTAGTCCGAGCTATGGCTACACCTTC,CSASPSYGYTF
NA,TRBV5-1,TRBD2,TRBJ2-1,15,TGCGCCAGCAGCTCGACTAGCGGGAGGGCCCATGAGCAGTTCTTC,CASSSTSGRAHEQFF
few,TRBV27,NA,TRBJ1-2,12,TGTGCCAGCAGTTTTAAAGGGGTCGGCTACACCTTC,CASSFKGVGYTF
NA,TRBV29-1,NA,TRBJ2-7,12,TGCAGCGTAGCCAGGGACTCCTACGAGCAGTACTTC,CSVARDSYEQYF
NA,TRBV5-1,TRBD1,TRBJ2-3,15,TGCGCCAGCAGCTTACGACAGGGGGCGGCGGATACGCAGTATTTT,CASSLRQGAADTQYF
NA,TRBV6-4,TRBD2,TRBJ2-3,16,TGTGCCAGCAGTCCAAGGACTAGCGCCGCCACAGATACGCAGTATTTT,CASSPRTSAATDTQYF
NA,TRBV27,TRBD1,TRBJ1-6,15,TGTGCCAAGACGTTGGGGACAGAATATAATTCACCCCTCCACTTT,CAKTLGTEYNSPLHF
NA,TRBV7-2,TRBD2,TRBJ2-5,15,TGTGCCAGCAGCTTACTAGCGGGGGGGCGGGAGACCCAGTACTTC,CASSLLAGGRETQYF
NA,TRBV19,NA,TRBJ2-7,14,TGTGCCAGTCGGAAGACGGACGGTACCTACGAGCAGTACTTC,CASRKTDGTYEQYF
NA,TRBV29-1,NA,TRBJ2-3,13,TGCAGCTCTGTAGGGGGGGCAACGGATACGCAGTATTTT,CSSVGGATDTQYF
NA,TRBV12-3/TRBV12-4,NA,TRBJ1-6,12,TGTGCCAGCAGAAACAGGAATTCACCCCTCCACTTT,CASRNRNSPLHF
NA,TRBV11-1,TRBD1,TRBJ2-7,14,TGTGCCAGCAGCTTAGAGACAGGGACCCACGAGCAGTACTTC,CASSLETGTHEQYF